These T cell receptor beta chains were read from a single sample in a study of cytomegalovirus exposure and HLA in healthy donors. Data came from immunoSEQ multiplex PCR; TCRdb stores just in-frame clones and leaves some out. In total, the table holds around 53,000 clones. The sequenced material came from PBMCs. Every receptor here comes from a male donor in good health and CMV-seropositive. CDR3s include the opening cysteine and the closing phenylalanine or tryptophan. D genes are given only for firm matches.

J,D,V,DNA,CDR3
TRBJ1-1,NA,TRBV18,TGTGCCAGCTCACCAACTGATCTGAACACTGAAGCTTTCTTT,CASSPTDLNTEAFF
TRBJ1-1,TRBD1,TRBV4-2,TGTGCCAGCAGCCACCCGGGACAGGGGTCCCTCATTAAAGCTTTCTTT,CASSHPGQGSLIKAFF
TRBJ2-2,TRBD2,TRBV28,TGTGCCAGCAGTTCCCTAGCGGAGACGAACACCGGGGAGCTGTTTTTT,CASSSLAETNTGELFF
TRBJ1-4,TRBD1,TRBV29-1,TGCAGCGTACAGGGGCATTCGGGAACTAATGAAAAACTGTTTTTT,CSVQGHSGTNEKLFF
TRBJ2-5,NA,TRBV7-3,TGTGCCAGCAGCCAGGGGATCGAAGAGACCCAGTACTTC,CASSQGIEETQYF
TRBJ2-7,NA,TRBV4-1,TGCGCCAGCAGCCAAGGGACCGCTGGGGGCCCTTACGAGCAGTACTTC,CASSQGTAGGPYEQYF
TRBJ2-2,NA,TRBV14,TGTGCCAGCAGCCCCCTCAGGGGGGAGTGGACCGGGGAGCTGTTTTTT,CASSPLRGEWTGELFF
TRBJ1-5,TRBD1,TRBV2,TGTGCCAGCACCTCAGGGGGAGGACAGCCCCAGCATTTT,CASTSGGGQPQHF
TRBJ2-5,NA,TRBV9,TGTGCCAGCAGCGTAGAAGACAGTCAAGAGACCCAGTACTTC,CASSVEDSQETQYF
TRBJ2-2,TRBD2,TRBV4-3,TGCGCCAGCAGCCAAGAACTCCCGTGGAGCGGGGGGTACACCGGGGAGCTGTTTTTT,CASSQELPWSGGYTGELFF
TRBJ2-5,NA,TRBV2,TGTGCCAGCAGGGAGGACGCGGACGAGACCCAGTACTTC,CASREDADETQYF
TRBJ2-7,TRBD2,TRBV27,TGTGCCAGCAGTTTTGGACGGACTAGTAGCGAGCAGTACTTC,CASSFGRTSSEQYF
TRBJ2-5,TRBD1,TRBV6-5,TGTGCCAGCAGTTGGGGGACAGCACAAGAGACCCAGTACTTC,CASSWGTAQETQYF
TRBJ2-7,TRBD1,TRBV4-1,TGCGCCAGCAGCCAAGAAGACAGGGTGTTTAACGAGCAGTACTTC,CASSQEDRVFNEQYF
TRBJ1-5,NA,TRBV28,TGTGCCCACCGGGAGGGGCTTGAGGGCAATCAGCCCCAGCATTTT,CAHREGLEGNQPQHF
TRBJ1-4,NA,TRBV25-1,TGTGCCAGCAGTGAGTCGGTTGCAACTAATGAAAAACTGTTTTTT,CASSESVATNEKLFF
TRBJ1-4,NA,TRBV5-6,TGTGCCAGCAGCCAGATTCTTTCACAGGGTGGTGAAAAACTGTTTTTT,CASSQILSQGGEKLFF
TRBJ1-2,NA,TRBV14,TGTGCCAGCAGCCAAGTCATCGGAGGGGACTATGGCTACACCTTC,CASSQVIGGDYGYTF